Listed here is a single T cell receptor beta chain. No antigen is known for it. Primers: 60 Vbeta forward and 13 Jbeta reverse. TCRdb keeps only in-frame clones here, not all; method: immunoSEQ multiplex PCR. The table lists approximately 150,000 clones, 70% to 85% of them singletons, with 1.5% to 2% in the top ten. This sample is part of a study of cytomegalovirus exposure and HLA in healthy donors. Study results and limitations: Researchers reported that three CMV-associated chains were confirmed in vitro as CMV antigen-specific.

This TCR was sampled from a woman younger than 45 in good health and CMV-seronegative. The sequencing sample was made of PBMCs.

The CDR3 DNA reads as TGCGCCAGCAGCTTGGACAGGTCTTATGGCTACACCTTC. Translated, it gives CASSLDRSYGYTF. The chain has TRBV5-1 and TRBJ1-2, with TRBD1 as a possible D gene (5 bases). The CDR3 has 13 amino acids. V was trimmed by 0 bases and J by 5 bases, leaving 8 bases between them. Per germline, CDR1 SGHRS and CDR2 YFSETQ.